This TCR beta chain derives from a study of post-analysis software for immune sequencing data. Study at large: Multiple sclerosis in the patients followed relapsing-remitting, secondary progressive and progressive-relapsing courses.

Presence of unique molecular identifiers characterized the TCR beta cDNA libraries. Out of about 0.9 to 11 million T cells, roughly 0.5 million cDNA molecules were generated. In TCRdb, the PCR reads were re-called with MiXCR into one record per CDR3 protein. The table has about 820,000 distinct CDR3 sequences, about 50% seen once. The J segment lost 3 bases and the V segment lost 5 bases, leaving 6 bases of the junction unmatched. In germline, CDR1 is SEHNR, CDR2 FQNEAQ (reference sequence). This CDR3 has 14 amino acids. Comment on this clonotype: Its antigen is not identified.

Whole-study findings and limits: When the samples were clustered directly with F measure, those that had been prepared in the same batch showed strong co-clustering. The study found TRBV5-6, TRBV5-1 and TRBV20-1 among a few TRBV segments more frequent in patients than controls. Relative to controls, patients with multiple sclerosis showed significantly lower normalized Chao1 diversity.

The chain employs TRBV7-9 and TRBJ1-1; 7 bases line up with TRBD1. The specimen sequenced was blood. This clonotype was obtained from a girl aged 5-17 years with multiple sclerosis. Here the CDR3 DNA reads TGTGCCAGCAGCCAAAGGGGGCGGGACACTGAAGCTTTCTTT. Its translation is CASSQRGRDTEAFF. Looking up the rest from reference TRBV7-9 and TRBJ1-1 gives the full variable domain: DTGVSQNPRHKITKRGQNVTFRCDPISEHNRLYWYRQTLGQGPEFLTYFQNEAQLEKSRLLSDRFSAERPKGSFSTLEIQRTEQGDSAMYLCASSQRGRDTEAFFGQGTRLTVV.